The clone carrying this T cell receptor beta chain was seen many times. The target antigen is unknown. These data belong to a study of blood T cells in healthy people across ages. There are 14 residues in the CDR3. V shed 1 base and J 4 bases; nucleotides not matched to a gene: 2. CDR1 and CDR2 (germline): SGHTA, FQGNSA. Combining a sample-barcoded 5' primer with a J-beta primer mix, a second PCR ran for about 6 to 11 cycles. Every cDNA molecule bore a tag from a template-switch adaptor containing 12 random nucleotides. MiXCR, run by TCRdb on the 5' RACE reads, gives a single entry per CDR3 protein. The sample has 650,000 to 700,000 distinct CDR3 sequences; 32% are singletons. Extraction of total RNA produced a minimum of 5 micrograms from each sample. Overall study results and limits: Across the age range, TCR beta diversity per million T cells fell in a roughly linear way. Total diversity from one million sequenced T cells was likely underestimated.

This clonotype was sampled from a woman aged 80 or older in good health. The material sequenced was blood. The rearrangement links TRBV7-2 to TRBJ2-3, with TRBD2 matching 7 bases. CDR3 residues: CASSLGRGSDTQYF. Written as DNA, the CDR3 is TGTGCCAGCAGCTTAGGGCGGGGGTCAGATACGCAGTATTTT.